The text below deals with one T cell receptor (beta chain). The antigen is undetermined. CDR1 and CDR2 (germline): SGHVS, FQNEAQ. The CDR3 is made up of 13 amino acids. Trimming took 1 base from V and 7 from J, leaving 8 bases between them. Blood was sampled at baseline, cycle 4 day 1, and cycle 7 day 1. The data stem from a study of OX40 agonist ivuxolimab in advanced cancers. Study background: The patients received ivuxolimab by intravenous route every 2 weeks at 0.01 to 10 mg/kg. General study results and limits: In the 0.1-3.0 mg/kg groups, partial responders showed among the lowest expansion. Not determined was the antigen specificity of the expanded peripheral T cells.

Sequenced by immunoSEQ multiplex PCR; TCRdb stores in-frame clones only, minus some. Of approximately 14,000 clones in the sample, 80% are singletons; the top ten hold about a third. This chain connects TRBV7-8 to TRBJ1-5; no clear D. The specimen was CD4+ or CD8+ T cells sorted from blood, collected in a trial of the OX40 agonist ivuxolimab. The sequence was collected from an adult with an advanced solid tumor such as melanoma, head and neck, liver or kidney cancer. As DNA, the CDR3 is TGTGCCAGCAGCTTAGAAGTCTCACAGCCCCAGCATTTT. This encodes CASSLEVSQPQHF.